This entry describes one T cell receptor (beta chain). The CDR3 has 14 residues. Germline CDR1 and CDR2: SGHNT and YYREEE (reference sequence). Trimming stripped 2 bases from V and 0 bases from J, with 8 bases between. This entry belongs to a study of blood T cell repertoires in COVID-19. For the study at large: Collection of acute and convalescent COVID-19 samples took place in the United States, Italy and Spain. Sample material is recorded as cDNA or gDNA derived from T cells, B-cell-depleted T cells, or PBMCs.

Authors' analysis steps: Estimation of nucleated cell counts relied on the amplification of reference gene primers. Repertoires were generated with immunoSEQ multiplex PCR, while TCRdb's copy carries only in-frame clones and drops some. V and J calls and clone size follow that table, whereas D and trimming were derived from the DNA. The sample shows about 74,000 clones, less than 95% of them seen only once. The chain recombines TRBV5-4 with TRBJ2-5, with D unresolved. The sample taken for sequencing was peripheral blood. This clonotype was sampled from a woman aged 55-70 years with active COVID-19. Here the CDR3 reads CASSFSVDQETQYF. The CDR3 DNA is TGTGCCAGCAGCTTCAGTGTGGACCAAGAGACCCAGTACTTC.